These T cell receptor beta chains were read from a single sample in a study of Graves' ophthalmopathy and Graves' hyperthyroidism. MiXCR, applied by TCRdb to the multiplex PCR reads, yields one record per CDR3 protein. The table has around 40,000 distinct CDR3 sequences, approximately 52% seen once. Sequences were obtained from peripheral blood. These TCRs come from an adult man with Graves' ophthalmopathy. Both conserved end residues are part of each CDR3. Fields, in order: D gene, J gene, CDR3 length, V gene, clone size, CDR3 DNA, CDR3 protein. The D gene is left open where the match is weak. Some rows mark clone size as missing; the rest say once, few, many or name a class of expanded clone.

TRBD2,TRBJ2-1,14,TRBV7-9,-,TGTGCCAGCAGCCGAGTGAGCGGGATAAATGAGCAGTTCTTC,CASSRVSGINEQFF
TRBD2,TRBJ2-1,15,TRBV7-7,-,TGTGCTAGCAGCTTAGCGGGGGAAAGATTGGGTGAGCAGTTCTTC,CASSLAGERLGEQFF
-,TRBJ1-2,13,TRBV6-5,-,TGTGCCAGCCGGCGGGGGGGCGACTATGGCTACACCTTC,CASRRGGDYGYTF
-,TRBJ2-1,17,TRBV2,-,TGTGCCTGCAGTGCCACGGACGCCCGGAGGTCCTACAATGAGCAGTTCTTC,CACSATDARRSYNEQFF
TRBD1,TRBJ2-7,15,TRBV20-1,many,TGCAGTGCTAGAGACTTGACAGGGTCGGCCTACGAGCAGTACTTC,CSARDLTGSAYEQYF
-,TRBJ2-5,12,TRBV29-1,-,TGCAGCGTTGAGGGGGGCGGAGGGACCCAGTACTTC,CSVEGGGGTQYF
TRBD1,TRBJ1-2,18,TRBV7-9,many,TGTGCCAGCAGCCCACTGGGATGGGGAGGGGGCCAGAACTATGGCTACACCTTC,CASSPLGWGGGQNYGYTF
-,TRBJ2-5,14,TRBV5-1,-,TGCGCCAGCAGCTTGCGGGACGGCCAAGAGACCCAGGACTTC,CASSLRDGQETQDF
TRBD2,TRBJ2-7,16,TRBV7-7,medium-sized,TGTGCTAGCAGCTTAATCCCCGCTAGCGGATCGTACGAGCAGTACTTC,CASSLIPASGSYEQYF
TRBD2,TRBJ2-7,18,TRBV11-3,many,TGTGCCAGCAGCCTTTCCGGGACTAGCGGGAGGAGGGCCTACGAGCAGTACTTC,CASSLSGTSGRRAYEQYF
TRBD2,TRBJ2-2,14,TRBV15,-,TGTGCCACCAGCAGAGGGACTAGCACCGGGGAGCTGTTTTTT,CATSRGTSTGELFF
-,TRBJ2-3,17,TRBV14,many,TGTGCCAGCAGCCAAGAAGGGACGGCTCTAAGGACAGATACGCAGTATTTT,CASSQEGTALRTDTQYF
-,TRBJ1-5,14,TRBV19,-,TGTGCCAGTAGTATATTAACAGGTCCTCAGCCCCAGCATTTT,CASSILTGPQPQHF
-,TRBJ1-2,11,TRBV20-1,once,TGCAGTGCTAGAAGTCCCTATGGCTACACCTTC,CSARSPYGYTF
-,TRBJ1-6,14,TRBV19,medium-sized,TGTGCCAGTAGTCAGGGTTTTGATAATTCACCCCTCCACTTT,CASSQGFDNSPLHF
-,TRBJ1-5,15,TRBV7-3,-,TGTGCCAGCAGCTTGGGGACATTTAGCAATCAGCCCCAGCATTTT,CASSLGTFSNQPQHF
-,TRBJ2-1,12,TRBV7-2,medium-sized,TGTGCCAGCAGCCTTTATTACAATGAGCAGTTCTTC,CASSLYYNEQFF
-,TRBJ1-2,14,TRBV5-8,many,TGTGCCAGCAGCTTGGCCGTCGGGAGGGATGGCTACACCTTC,CASSLAVGRDGYTF
-,TRBJ2-1,14,TRBV12-3/TRBV12-4,many,TGTGCCAGCAGCCCGACTAGCTCCTACAATGAGCAGTTCTTC,CASSPTSSYNEQFF
TRBD1,TRBJ2-1,15,TRBV6-4,medium-sized,TGTGCCAGCTCTTCCCGACAGGGTCCTTCCAATGAGCAGTTCTTC,CASSSRQGPSNEQFF
TRBD1,TRBJ2-5,13,TRBV7-8,-,TGTGCCAGCAGCTTAGGGGACAGGGAGACCCAGTACTTC,CASSLGDRETQYF
-,TRBJ1-4,16,TRBV7-7,-,TGTGCTAGCAGCTCAGGACTAGCGGGGGCCAATGAAAAACTGTTTTTT,CASSSGLAGANEKLFF
-,TRBJ2-1,19,TRBV2,-,TGTGCCAGCAGCCTTGGCACTCCAGTGACTGGGGGTACTGTGAATGAGCAGTTCTTC,CASSLGTPVTGGTVNEQFF
-,TRBJ1-1,14,TRBV7-2,-,TGTGCCAGCAGCTTACTAGCGGAGAACACTGAAGCTTTCTTT,CASSLLAENTEAFF
-,TRBJ2-1,15,TRBV29-1,-,TGCAGCGTCCAGAAGGGGGCAGGGGAGGACAATGAGCAGTTCTTC,CSVQKGAGEDNEQFF
TRBD1,TRBJ2-1,13,TRBV29-1,once,TGCAGTCGGACAGGGGAAGAGGGGAATGAGCAGTTCTTC,CSRTGEEGNEQFF
TRBD1,TRBJ1-2,15,TRBV6-6,many,TGTGCCAGCAGTAACGACAGGGGGAGCAACTATGGCTACACCTTC,CASSNDRGSNYGYTF